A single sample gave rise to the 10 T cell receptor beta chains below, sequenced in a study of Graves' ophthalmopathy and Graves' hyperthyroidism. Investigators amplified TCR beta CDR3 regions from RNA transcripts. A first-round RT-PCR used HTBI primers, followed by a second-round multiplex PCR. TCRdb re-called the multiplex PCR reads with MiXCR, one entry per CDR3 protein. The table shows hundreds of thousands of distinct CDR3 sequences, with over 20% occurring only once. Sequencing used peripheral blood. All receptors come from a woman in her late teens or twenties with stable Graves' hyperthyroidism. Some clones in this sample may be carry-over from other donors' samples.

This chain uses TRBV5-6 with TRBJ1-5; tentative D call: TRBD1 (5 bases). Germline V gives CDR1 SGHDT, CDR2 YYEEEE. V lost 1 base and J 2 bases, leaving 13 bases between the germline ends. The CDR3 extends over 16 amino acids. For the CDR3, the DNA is TGTGCCAGCAGCTTGTCGGGGGGGTTCGGCAATCAGCCCCAGCATTTT. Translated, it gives CASSLSGGFGNQPQHF.

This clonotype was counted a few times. CDR3 amino acids: CASSLGPPRETQYF. The CDR3 nucleotides read TGTGCCAGCAGCTTGGGCCCGCCAAGGGAGACCCAGTACTTC. The chain combines TRBV5-6 with TRBJ2-5; D is ambiguous. V was shortened by 0 bases and J by 5 bases, with 11 bases between the two germline ends. The CDR3 extends over 14 amino acids. The germline CDR1 and CDR2 sequences are SGHDT and YYEEEE.

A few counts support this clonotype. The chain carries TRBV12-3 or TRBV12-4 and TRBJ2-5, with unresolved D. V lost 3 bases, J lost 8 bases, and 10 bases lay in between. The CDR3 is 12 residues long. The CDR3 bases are TGTGCCAGCAGTTTTTTTAAGCTTACCCAGTACTTC. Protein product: CASSFFKLTQYF.

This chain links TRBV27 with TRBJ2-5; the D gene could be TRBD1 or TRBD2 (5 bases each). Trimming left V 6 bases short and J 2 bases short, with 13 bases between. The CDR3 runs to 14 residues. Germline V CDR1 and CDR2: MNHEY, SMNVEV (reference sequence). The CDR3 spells CASSWGRKQETQYF. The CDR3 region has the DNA TGTGCCAGCAGCTGGGGACGGAAACAAGAGACCCAGTACTTC.

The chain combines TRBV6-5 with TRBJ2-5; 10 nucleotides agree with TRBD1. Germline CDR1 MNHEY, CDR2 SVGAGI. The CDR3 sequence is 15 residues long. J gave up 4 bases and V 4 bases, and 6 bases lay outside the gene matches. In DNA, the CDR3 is TGTGCCAGCAGTTTCCGGGACAGGGGTGGAGAGACCCAGTACTTC. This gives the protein CASSFRDRGGETQYF.

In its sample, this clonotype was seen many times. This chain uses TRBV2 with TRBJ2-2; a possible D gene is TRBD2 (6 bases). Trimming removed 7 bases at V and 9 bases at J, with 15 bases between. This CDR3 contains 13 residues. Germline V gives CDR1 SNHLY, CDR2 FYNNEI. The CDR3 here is CASKGGFYRELFF. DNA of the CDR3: TGTGCCAGCAAGGGAGGCTTCTACCGGGAGCTGTTTTTT.

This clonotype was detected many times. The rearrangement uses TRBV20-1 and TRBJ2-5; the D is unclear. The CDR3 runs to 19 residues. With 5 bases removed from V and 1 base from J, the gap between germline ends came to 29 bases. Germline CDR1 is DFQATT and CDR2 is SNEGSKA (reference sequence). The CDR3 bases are TGCAGTGCTGTCCCCGTCCCGTCTAGGACCCACCCACTCCAAGAGACCCAGTACTTC. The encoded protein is CSAVPVPSRTHPLQETQYF.

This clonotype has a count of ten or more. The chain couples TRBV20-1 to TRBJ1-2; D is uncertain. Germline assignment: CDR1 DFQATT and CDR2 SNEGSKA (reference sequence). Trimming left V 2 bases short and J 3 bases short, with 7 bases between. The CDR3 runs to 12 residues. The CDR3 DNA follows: TGCAGTGCTAGAATGGTGGACTATGGCTACACCTTC. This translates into CSARMVDYGYTF.

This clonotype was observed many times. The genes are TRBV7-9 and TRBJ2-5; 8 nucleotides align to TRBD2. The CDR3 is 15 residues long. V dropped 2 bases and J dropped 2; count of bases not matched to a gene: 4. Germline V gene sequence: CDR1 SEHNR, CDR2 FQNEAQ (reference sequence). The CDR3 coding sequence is TGTGCCAGCAGCTTATTCGGGGGGGTTCAAGAGACCCAGTACTTC. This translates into CASSLFGGVQETQYF.

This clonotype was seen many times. This CDR3 is CSVQSGGQGNYEQYF. CDR3 bases: TGCAGTGTTCAATCCGGGGGACAGGGCAACTACGAGCAGTACTTC. The chain recombines TRBV20-1 with TRBJ2-7; the match to TRBD1 covers 9 bases. The CDR3 contains 15 residues. The J segment lost 3 bases and the V segment lost 7 bases, leaving 13 bases of the junction unmatched. Germline assignment: CDR1 DFQATT and CDR2 SNEGSKA (reference sequence).